Below, 32 T cell receptor beta chains from the same sample are listed, as sequenced in a study of spatial heterogeneity in lung cancer. Each CDR3 protein is one row after TCRdb ran MiXCR on the 5' RACE reads. The sample consists of 35,000 to 45,000 distinct CDR3 sequences, around 5.5% of them appearing once. The sample's time point: sample taken at primary tumor resection. Unsorted whole RNA from tumor, nontumor lung or frozen PBMC underwent sequencing. The starting material was PBMCs, obtained at surgery. Receptors originate from a female donor with early-stage non-small cell lung cancer.

The chain recombines TRBV9 with TRBJ2-4, with 13 bases matching TRBD2. The CDR3 covers 20 residues. With 4 bases clipped from V and 0 bases from J, the junction kept 13 bases outside the gene matches. Per germline, CDR1 SGDLS and CDR2 YYNGEE. CDR3 residues: CASSSPRLAGGGEAKNIQYF. In DNA form, the CDR3 reads TGTGCCAGCAGCTCCCCCCGACTAGCGGGGGGAGGAGAAGCCAAAAACATTCAGTACTTC.

This clonotype was detected a few times. The J gene is TRBJ2-7, the V gene TRBV3-1; TRBD1 matches 8 bases. Germline V gene sequence: CDR1 LGHDT, CDR2 YNNKEL (reference sequence). This CDR3 is built from 12 residues. V lost 2 bases and J lost 11; bases outside the gene matches: 5. The CDR3 DNA sequence: TGTGCCAGCAGCCAAACCAGGGGGCGAGAGTACTTC. Encoded protein: CASSQTRGREYF.

This clonotype was seen ten or more times. This chain joins TRBV19 and TRBJ2-2; tentative D call: TRBD1 (6 bases). The V end was cut by 5 bases, the J end by 4 bases, with 20 bases between. The CDR3 covers 17 residues. Germline values: CDR1 LNHDA, CDR2 SQIVND (reference sequence). For the CDR3, the DNA is TGTGCCAGTAGTTCCTACAGGGTATCTTCGCCCACCGGGGAGCTGTTTTTT. This translates into CASSSYRVSSPTGELFF. Full variable domain (remainder filled in from reference TRBV19 and TRBJ2-2): DGGITQSPKYLFRKEGQNVTLSCEQNLNHDAMYWYRQDPGQGLRLIYYSQIVNDFQKGDIAEGYSVSREKKESFPLTVTSAQKNPTAFYLCASSSYRVSSPTGELFFGEGSRLTVL.

The CDR3 DNA is TGTGCCAGCATCGGAGGACAGTCTCAAGAGACCCAGTACTTC. It translates to CASIGGQSQETQYF. The chain links TRBV25-1 to TRBJ2-5; the D gene is possibly TRBD1 (6 bases). The CDR3 extends over 14 amino acids. The germline V gene encodes CDR1 MGHDK and CDR2 SYGVNS. V dropped 7 bases and J dropped 2 bases, with 14 bases sitting between them.

This clonotype was seen repeatedly, ten times or more. The V and J genes are TRBV10-3 and TRBJ2-7; 7 bases are shared with TRBD1. V lost 7 bases to trimming and J lost 1 base; unmatched junction nucleotides: 10. The CDR3 consists of 15 residues. Germline assignment: CDR1 ENHRY and CDR2 SYGVKD. CDR3 nucleotides: TGTGCCATCAAGGGGGCTGGGACACTATCCTACGAGCAGTACTTC. Encoded protein: CAIKGAGTLSYEQYF.

The chain links TRBV4-3 to TRBJ1-2, with a weak D call TRBD1 (6 bases). The CDR3 is 14 amino acids. Germline V gene lookup returns CDR1 LGHNA and CDR2 YSLEER. The V gene lost 3 bases and the J gene lost 4 bases, with 12 bases spanning the gap. In DNA form, the CDR3 reads TGCGCCAGCAGCCAGGATACAGGGTTCTATGGCTACACCTTC. Encoded protein: CASSQDTGFYGYTF.

There are many counts of this clonotype. The genes are TRBV9 and TRBJ1-1; D is unresolved. The V end lost 3 bases, the J end lost 1 base, and 7 bases lay between the germline ends. This CDR3 is built from 13 residues. CDR1 SGDLS and CDR2 YYNGEE come from the germline V gene. CDR3 DNA sequence: TGTGCCAGCAGCGCTGACGGGAACACTGAAGCTTTCTTT. It encodes CASSADGNTEAFF. The whole variable domain, remainder taken from reference TRBV9 and TRBJ1-1, is DSGVTQTPKHLITATGQRVTLRCSPRSGDLSVYWYQQSLDQGLQFLIQYYNGEERAKGNILERFSAQQFPDLHSELNLSSLELGDSALYFCASSADGNTEAFFGQGTRLTVV.

Details on this clonotype: This clone may be a read error of a much larger clone one base away. The rearrangement joins TRBV19 to TRBJ2-7, with a weak D call TRBD1 (6 bases). CDR3 length: 12 residues. Per germline, CDR1 LNHDA and CDR2 SQIVND (reference sequence). Written as DNA, the CDR3 is TGTGTCAGCGCAGGGGACTCCTACGAGCAGTACTTC. It is translated as CVSAGDSYEQYF.

This clonotype appeared many times. V usage is TRBV2 and J usage is TRBJ1-3, with 8 bases aligning to TRBD1. The length of the CDR3 is 15 residues. Germline trimming cut 5 bases from V and 3 bases from J; bases unmatched to any gene: 6. Germline CDR1 SNHLY, CDR2 FYNNEI. The CDR3 sequence: CASSNAGGLGNTIYF. CDR3 coding DNA: TGTGCCAGCAGTAACGCAGGGGGCCTTGGAAACACCATATATTTT.

This clonotype was recorded at least ten times. This chain uses TRBV28 with TRBJ2-5; TRBD2 might be the D (6 bases). The CDR3 covers 14 residues. V was trimmed by 1 base and J by 2 bases, leaving 8 bases between them. Germline V gives CDR1 MDHEN, CDR2 SYDVKM. CDR3 in amino acids: CASSLYGRQETQYF. The CDR3 nucleotides are TGTGCCAGCAGTTTATACGGGAGACAAGAGACCCAGTACTTC.

With respect to this clonotype: A much larger clone differs by one base, so this may be a read error. This chain joins TRBV7-6 and TRBJ2-7; D is unclear. CDR1 and CDR2 from the germline V gene are SGHVS and FNYEAQ. The CDR3 extends over 16 amino acids. CDR3 region: CVSSLLAAGRWDEQYF. The CDR3 DNA is TGTGTCAGCAGCTTATTGGCCGCCGGGCGTTGGGACGAGCAGTACTTC.

There are many counts of this clonotype. The V gene is TRBV20-1, the J gene TRBJ2-3; D is possibly TRBD2 (7 bases). There are 16 residues in the CDR3. The germline V gene encodes CDR1 DFQATT and CDR2 SNEGSKA (reference sequence). The ends were cut back, 0 bases at V and 6 bases at J, with 19 bases in the middle. The CDR3: CSARDWGGQAWDTQYF. CDR3 nucleotide sequence: TGCAGTGCTAGAGATTGGGGGGGGCAGGCCTGGGATACGCAGTATTTT.

The chain joins TRBV2 to TRBJ2-1; perhaps TRBD2 as D (6 bases). This CDR3 has 14 amino acids. Germline V gene sequence: CDR1 SNHLY, CDR2 FYNNEI. V lost 2 bases, J lost 10 bases, and 15 bases lay in between. For the CDR3, the DNA is TGTGCCAGCAGTGAAAAGACCAGAGGAGGGGAGCAGTTCTTC. It yields the protein CASSEKTRGGEQFF.

This clonotype has ten or more counts. The gene calls are TRBV4-1 and TRBJ1-1; weak D call: TRBD1 (5 bases). V dropped 1 base and J dropped 4 bases, with 16 bases sitting between them. This CDR3 is built from 16 residues. From germline, CDR1 is MGHRA and CDR2 YSYEKL. DNA for the CDR3: TGCGCCAGCAGCCAAGGCCCCATCGGCAGGGTCACTGAAGCTTTCTTT. Protein: CASSQGPIGRVTEAFF.

This clonotype was counted many times. The CDR3: CASGTAAFYGYTF. CDR3 coding DNA: TGTGCCAGCGGTACCGCAGCTTTCTATGGCTACACCTTC. The rearrangement joins TRBV7-9 to TRBJ1-2, with D unresolved. V lost 8 bases, J lost 4 bases, and 14 bases lay in between. The germline CDR1 and CDR2 sequences are SEHNR and FQNEAQ (reference sequence). This CDR3 has 13 residues.

This clonotype was counted at least ten times. The chain uses TRBV30 and TRBJ2-7, with 11 bases that match TRBD2. Germline V CDR1 and CDR2: GTSNPN, SVGIG (reference sequence). CDR3 length: 19 amino acids. The ends lost 3 bases at V and 2 bases at J; junction bases unmatched: 18. CDR3 nucleotide sequence: TGTGCCTGGAGCGGGGGCCTCCTAGCGGGGGGCCGGGCGCCCTACGAGCAGTACTTC. As protein: CAWSGGLLAGGRAPYEQYF. Together with reference TRBV30 and TRBJ2-7, the CDR3 gives the full variable domain: SQTIHQWPATLVQPVGSPLSLECTVEGTSNPNLYWYRQAAGRGLQLLFYSVGIGQISSEVPQNLSASRPQDRQFILSSKKLLLSDSGFYLCAWSGGLLAGGRAPYEQYFGPGTRLTVT.

The sample holds many counts of this clonotype. This chain links TRBV5-4 with TRBJ2-1; TRBD1 aligns across 9 bases. V was clipped by 2 bases and J by 7 bases; unmatched bases: 7. CDR1 is SGHNT and CDR2 is YYREEE in the germline V gene (reference sequence). The CDR3 is 15 residues long. The CDR3 region has the DNA TGTGCCAGCAGCTTAGGGGACAGGGTAGGGAATGAGCAGTTCTTC. It is translated as CASSLGDRVGNEQFF.

This clonotype was seen ten or more times. The chain links TRBV23-1 to TRBJ2-5; 8 bases agree with TRBD1. TRBV23-1 is an open reading frame, and its role is uncertain. After removal of 0 bases from V and 4 bases from J, the junction contained 7 bases not matched to a gene. The CDR3 runs 16 residues. The CDR3 sequence: CASSQSHRGTGETQYF. The DNA for the CDR3 is TGCGCCAGCAGTCAATCGCACCGAGGGACAGGAGAGACCCAGTACTTC.

This clonotype was seen at least ten times. The CDR3 nucleotides read TGTGCCAGCAGCCCAGACGGCGGAGTCATCTGGGATACGCAGTATTTT. Residues: CASSPDGGVIWDTQYF. The chain is built from TRBV7-9 and TRBJ2-3, with D uncertain. The CDR3 runs 16 residues. Germline loops: CDR1 SEHNR, CDR2 FQNEAQ (reference sequence). Trimming stripped 5 bases from V and 6 bases from J, with 21 bases between.

This clonotype has at least ten counts. The chain joins TRBV13 to TRBJ2-7; D remains unclear. The CDR3 spans 11 residues. V was cut by 1 base and J by 5 bases, with 3 bases left in between. Germline V gene sequence: CDR1 PRHDT, CDR2 FYEKMQ (reference sequence). The CDR3 DNA is TGTGCCAGCAGCTTAGTCAACGAGCAGTACTTC. Its protein product is CASSLVNEQYF.

This clonotype showed up many times. The chain employs TRBV3-1 and TRBJ2-4, with 10 bases that match TRBD2. V lost 4 bases to trimming and J lost 4 bases; unmatched junction nucleotides: 1. This CDR3 is built from 14 residues. Germline V CDR1 and CDR2: LGHDT, YNNKEL (reference sequence). As DNA, the CDR3 is TGTGCCAGCAGCCCGACTAGCGGGAAAAACATTCAGTACTTC. It encodes CASSPTSGKNIQYF.

This clonotype showed up many times. The chain links TRBV12-5 to TRBJ2-7; D gene ambiguous. The germline gives CDR1 LGHNT, CDR2 FRNRAP. The CDR3 has 12 amino acids. V lost 0 bases and J 5 bases, leaving 5 bases between the germline ends. CDR3 sequence (DNA): TGTGCTAGTGGTTTGGTATTTAACGAGCAGTACTTC. It encodes CASGLVFNEQYF.

This clonotype was observed many times. The chain is built from TRBV28 and TRBJ2-1; 8 bases align to TRBD2. The germline V gene encodes CDR1 MDHEN and CDR2 SYDVKM. This CDR3 comprises 17 residues. The V segment lost 9 bases and the J segment 5 bases; nucleotides outside the gene matches: 18. CDR3 residues: CASNPTLLAGVNNEQFF. In nucleotides, the CDR3 is TGTGCCAGTAACCCCACCCTTCTAGCGGGCGTGAACAATGAGCAGTTCTTC.

This clonotype was observed a few times. The CDR3 DNA reads as TGTGCCAGCACCCAGGGGGGTGGCTATGGCTACACCTTC. The encoded protein is CASTQGGGYGYTF. The chain recombines TRBV6-5 with TRBJ1-2; 7 bases match TRBD1. Losses at the gene ends were 7 bases for V and 4 bases for J; bases not matched to a gene: 6. Germline V gene data show CDR1 as MNHEY and CDR2 as SVGAGI. The CDR3 loop spans 13 amino acids.

This clonotype occurred many times. This chain links TRBV2 with TRBJ1-5, with a tentative D call TRBD1 (6 bases). The CDR3 totals 13 residues. Trimming removed 7 bases at V and 3 bases at J, with 10 bases between. Per germline, CDR1 SNHLY and CDR2 FYNNEI. For the CDR3, the DNA is TGTGCCAGCAAGAGGGACAACAATCAGCCCCAGCATTTT. This translates into CASKRDNNQPQHF.

This clonotype was recorded many times. The chain uses TRBV6-4 and TRBJ2-5; D not certain. V dropped 11 bases and J dropped 7 bases, with 17 bases sitting between them. The CDR3 covers 12 residues. Germline values: CDR1 MRHNA, CDR2 SNTAGT. CDR3 DNA sequence: TGTGCCGCATCCTTCCGGGCGGCGACCCAGTACTTC. Its protein is CAASFRAATQYF.

In this sample, this clonotype turned up a few times. The chain joins TRBV19 to TRBJ2-3; D gene ambiguous. Trimming cost V 2 bases and J 0 bases, with 9 bases left between them. This CDR3 has 15 residues. CDR1 is LNHDA and CDR2 is SQIVND in the germline V gene (reference sequence). Here the CDR3 reads CASSILAPSTDTQYF. CDR3 bases: TGTGCCAGTAGTATACTTGCTCCTAGCACAGATACGCAGTATTTT. The full variable domain, rest sourced from reference TRBV19 and TRBJ2-3, is DGGITQSPKYLFRKEGQNVTLSCEQNLNHDAMYWYRQDPGQGLRLIYYSQIVNDFQKGDIAEGYSVSREKKESFPLTVTSAQKNPTAFYLCASSILAPSTDTQYFGPGTRLTVL.

This chain uses TRBV30 with TRBJ1-5; 9 bases agree with TRBD1. The CDR3 sequence is 16 residues long. J lost 3 bases, V lost 2 bases, and 8 bases had no gene match. The germline V gene has CDR1 GTSNPN and CDR2 SVGIG (reference sequence). CDR3 sequence: CAWSRPGTGNNQPQHF. The CDR3 DNA reads TGTGCCTGGAGTCGTCCCGGGACAGGGAACAATCAGCCCCAGCATTTT.

This clonotype was detected ten times or more. The chain joins TRBV20-1 to TRBJ1-5; TRBD1 aligns across 8 bases. The junction had 10 bases not matched to a gene; V was cut back by 0 bases and J by 0 bases. This CDR3 spans 18 amino acids. Germline V lookup: CDR1 DFQATT, CDR2 SNEGSKA (reference sequence). CDR3 in DNA: TGCAGTGCTAGAGATTCCCCCGGACAGGGCTCTAGCAATCAGCCCCAGCATTTT. Translation: CSARDSPGQGSSNQPQHF.

The chain carries TRBV4-1 and TRBJ2-7; D remains ambiguous. The germline V gene encodes CDR1 MGHRA and CDR2 YSYEKL. The CDR3 is 13 residues long. The germline V and J ends were trimmed by 1 base and 1 base, with 5 bases remaining between them. CDR3 coding DNA: TGCGCCAGCAGCCAAGTAGGATCCTACGAGCAGTACTTC. It specifies CASSQVGSYEQYF.

This clonotype has just a few counts. J is TRBJ2-5 and V is TRBV11-2; 9 bases are a match to TRBD2. Per germline, CDR1 SGHAT and CDR2 FQNNGV. The V gene end was trimmed by 1 base and the J gene end by 5 bases; junction bases not matched to a gene: 11. The CDR3 covers 17 residues. The CDR3 nucleotides read TGTGCCAGCAGCTTAGTACTGGGTAGCGGGGGTGGCGAGACCCAGTACTTC. Protein product: CASSLVLGSGGGETQYF.

This clonotype was counted a few times. V usage is TRBV12-3 or TRBV12-4 and J usage is TRBJ2-5; 7 bases map to TRBD1. The length of the CDR3 is 19 residues. J lost 0 bases, V lost 5 bases, and 18 bases had no gene match. Here the CDR3 DNA reads TGTGCCAGCAGTCCGTACCTCATAAGGACAGGCCTTGACCAAGAGACCCAGTACTTC. It translates to CASSPYLIRTGLDQETQYF.